One sample yielded the 17 T cell receptor beta chains listed below, sequenced in a study of blood T cell repertoires in COVID-19. Generated by immunoSEQ multiplex PCR, the TCRdb table keeps only in-frame clones and is missing some. The sample lists about 110,000 clones, 80% to 85% occurring once. Sequences were obtained from peripheral blood. These TCRs come from a human donor in a cohort sampled during active COVID-19.

This clone was seen a handful of times. This chain joins TRBV3-1 (or the pseudogene TRBV3-2) and TRBJ2-2; D is unclear. Trimming shortened V by 0 bases and J by 1 base, and 18 bases separated the two germline ends. CDR1 is LGHDT, CDR2 YNNKEL, per germline (reference sequence). CDR3 length: 19 amino acids. As DNA, the CDR3 is TGTGCCAGCAGCCAAGATAGCAGTCCCGGTGAAAGGAACACCGGGGAGCTGTTTTTT. Amino acids: CASSQDSSPGERNTGELFF.

The rearrangement links TRBV11-2 to TRBJ2-3; D might be TRBD2 (6 bases). Germline loops: CDR1 SGHAT, CDR2 FQNNGV. V was trimmed by 2 bases and J by 0 bases, leaving 12 bases between them. There are 16 residues in the CDR3. This chain's CDR3 is CASSLSVSGSTDTQYF. The DNA for the CDR3 is TGTGCCAGCAGCTTATCCGTAAGCGGGAGCACAGATACGCAGTATTTT.

The rearrangement links TRBV2 to TRBJ1-1; TRBD1 agrees at 9 bases. This CDR3 has 15 amino acids. Per the germline V gene, CDR1 is SNHLY and CDR2 is FYNNEI. V gave up 7 bases and J gave up 2 bases; unmatched junction bases: 8. The CDR3 DNA reads as TGTGCCAGCAAACCCGGGACAGGGATCAACACTGAAGCTTTCTTT. This encodes CASKPGTGINTEAFF. Filled out from reference TRBV2 and TRBJ1-1, the complete variable domain reads EPEVTQTPSHQVTQMGQEVILRCVPISNHLYFYWYRQILGQKVEFLVSFYNNEISEKSEIFDDQFSVERPDGSNFTLKIRSTKLEDSAMYFCASKPGTGINTEAFFGQGTRLTVV.

This chain joins TRBV2 and TRBJ1-5, with D perhaps TRBD1 (5 bases). The germline V and J ends were trimmed by 10 bases and 6 bases, with 16 bases remaining between them. This CDR3 has 13 amino acids. Per the germline V gene, CDR1 is SNHLY and CDR2 is FYNNEI. The CDR3 protein is CATQIGVGQPQHF. DNA of the CDR3: TGTGCCACCCAAATAGGGGTTGGTCAGCCCCAGCATTTT. Full variable domain (remainder filled in from reference TRBV2 and TRBJ1-5): EPEVTQTPSHQVTQMGQEVILRCVPISNHLYFYWYRQILGQKVEFLVSFYNNEISEKSEIFDDQFSVERPDGSNFTLKIRSTKLEDSAMYFCATQIGVGQPQHFGDGTRLSIL.

The chain uses TRBV5-1 and TRBJ2-1; tentatively, D is TRBD2 (5 bases). The CDR3 contains 15 residues. From germline, CDR1 is SGHRS and CDR2 YFSETQ. V was clipped by 0 bases and J by 8 bases, with 15 bases between them. CDR3 DNA sequence: TGCGCCAGCAGCTTGGCCGGGAAGGTTCAAGATGAGCAGTTCTTC. Protein sequence: CASSLAGKVQDEQFF.

The chain is built from TRBV6-2 or TRBV6-3 and TRBJ2-1; D might be TRBD1 (5 bases). CDR1 and CDR2 (germline): MNHEY, SVGEGT. The CDR3 covers 18 residues. V was shortened by 2 bases and J by 0 bases, with 17 bases between the two germline ends. CDR3 nucleotide sequence: TGTGCCAGCAGTTACCCCCTTGGGGCGAAGAGCTCCTACAATGAGCAGTTCTTC. This gives the protein CASSYPLGAKSSYNEQFF.

V is TRBV2 and J is TRBJ2-1; the D is unclear. Trimming pared 7 bases from V and 4 bases from J, leaving 8 bases between. The CDR3 is 12 amino acids. Germline V gene data show CDR1 as SNHLY and CDR2 as FYNNEI. The CDR3 DNA reads as TGTGCCAGCAAAATCAGTTACAATGAGCAGTTCTTC. This codes for CASKISYNEQFF.

The rearrangement links TRBV19 to TRBJ1-1; D remains unclear. From germline, CDR1 is LNHDA and CDR2 SQIVND (reference sequence). The CDR3 length is 13 residues. V gave up 5 bases and J gave up 2 bases, with 9 bases separating them. CDR3: CASSLRDNTEAFF. CDR3 nucleotide sequence: TGTGCCAGTAGTCTCCGGGATAACACTGAAGCTTTCTTT.

The chain uses TRBV6-5 and TRBJ1-1; tentative D call: TRBD1 (6 bases). The CDR3 extends over 14 amino acids. V lost 6 bases, J lost 5 bases, and 16 bases lay in between. From germline, CDR1 is MNHEY and CDR2 SVGAGI. CDR3 loop: CASRYGETGTEAFF. Written as DNA, the CDR3 is TGTGCCAGCAGGTACGGGGAGACAGGAACTGAAGCTTTCTTT.

This clone was counted once. The J gene is TRBJ2-3, the V gene TRBV30; no firm D call. This CDR3 spans 12 amino acids. Trimming shortened V by 4 bases and J by 0 bases, and 5 bases separated the two germline ends. CDR1 is GTSNPN and CDR2 is SVGIG in the germline V gene (reference sequence). CDR3 protein: CAWTTSTDTQYF. CDR3 coding DNA: TGTGCCTGGACTACGAGCACAGATACGCAGTATTTT.

The rearrangement links TRBV29-1 to TRBJ2-7; 8 bases are a match to TRBD1. Germline CDR1 is SQVTM and CDR2 is ANQGSEA. The CDR3 covers 13 residues. V trimming: 3 bases; J trimming: 2 bases; junction bases outside the gene matches: 3. The CDR3 reads CSVEGTGTYEQYF. The CDR3 DNA is TGCAGCGTTGAGGGGACAGGCACCTACGAGCAGTACTTC.

This chain connects TRBV7-2 to TRBJ1-5; the D gene is possibly TRBD1 (6 bases). The germline gives CDR1 SGHTA, CDR2 FQGNSA. The CDR3 extends over 15 amino acids. V was clipped by 5 bases and J by 6 bases, with 17 bases between them. For the CDR3, the DNA is TGTGCCAGCAGCCCCACCGGGGGGCTCGGTCAGCCCCAGCATTTT. Its translation is CASSPTGGLGQPQHF.

This clone was counted between two and nine times. The rearrangement joins TRBV19 to TRBJ2-1, with 10 bases identical to TRBD2. CDR1 is LNHDA, CDR2 SQIVND, per germline (reference sequence). V shed 3 bases and J 7 bases; nucleotides not matched to a gene: 9. The CDR3 is 16 residues long. CDR3 coding DNA: TGTGCCAGTAGTATGGGAAGTAGCGGGAGGCGTAATGAGCAGTTCTTC. Amino acid sequence: CASSMGSSGRRNEQFF.

The CDR3 loop reads CASSKGLAKNIQYF. CDR3 sequence (DNA): TGTGCCAGCAGCAAGGGACTAGCCAAAAACATTCAGTACTTC. The rearrangement joins TRBV9 to TRBJ2-4; the D gene is possibly TRBD2 (6 bases). This CDR3 has 14 amino acids. The V end lost 4 bases, the J end lost 0 bases, and 8 bases lay between the germline ends. Looked up from germline, CDR1 is SGDLS and CDR2 is YYNGEE.

In this sample, this clone turned up a few times. The chain has TRBV28 and TRBJ1-2; the D gene is possibly TRBD1 (6 bases). Trimming took off 6 bases at V and 1 base at J, with 27 bases between the two ends. Germline CDR1 and CDR2: MDHEN and SYDVKM. This CDR3 has 19 amino acids. The CDR3 bases are TGTGCCAGCAGGACTGCCACAACAGGGCAGAGGGGGTTTAACTATGGCTACACCTTC. It specifies CASRTATTGQRGFNYGYTF.

This clone was observed a few times. The chain joins TRBV2 to TRBJ1-5; 7 nucleotides line up with TRBD1. This CDR3 contains 16 residues. Germline V gene lookup returns CDR1 SNHLY and CDR2 FYNNEI. V lost 6 bases to trimming and J lost 3 bases; unmatched junction nucleotides: 11. The CDR3 DNA reads TGTGCCAGCAGAGACTCCCGACAGGGACCCAATCAGCCCCAGCATTTT. It encodes CASRDSRQGPNQPQHF. The complete variable domain, with remaining parts taken from reference TRBV2 and TRBJ1-5, reads EPEVTQTPSHQVTQMGQEVILRCVPISNHLYFYWYRQILGQKVEFLVSFYNNEISEKSEIFDDQFSVERPDGSNFTLKIRSTKLEDSAMYFCASRDSRQGPNQPQHFGDGTRLSIL.

The chain links TRBV5-1 to TRBJ2-7; 15 bases map to TRBD2. The CDR3 spans 16 residues. Germline loops: CDR1 SGHRS, CDR2 YFSETQ. J lost 5 bases, V lost 4 bases, and 7 bases had no gene match. The CDR3 region is CASSPGTSGRLHEQYF. The CDR3 bases are TGCGCCAGCAGCCCCGGGACTAGCGGGAGGCTCCACGAGCAGTACTTC.